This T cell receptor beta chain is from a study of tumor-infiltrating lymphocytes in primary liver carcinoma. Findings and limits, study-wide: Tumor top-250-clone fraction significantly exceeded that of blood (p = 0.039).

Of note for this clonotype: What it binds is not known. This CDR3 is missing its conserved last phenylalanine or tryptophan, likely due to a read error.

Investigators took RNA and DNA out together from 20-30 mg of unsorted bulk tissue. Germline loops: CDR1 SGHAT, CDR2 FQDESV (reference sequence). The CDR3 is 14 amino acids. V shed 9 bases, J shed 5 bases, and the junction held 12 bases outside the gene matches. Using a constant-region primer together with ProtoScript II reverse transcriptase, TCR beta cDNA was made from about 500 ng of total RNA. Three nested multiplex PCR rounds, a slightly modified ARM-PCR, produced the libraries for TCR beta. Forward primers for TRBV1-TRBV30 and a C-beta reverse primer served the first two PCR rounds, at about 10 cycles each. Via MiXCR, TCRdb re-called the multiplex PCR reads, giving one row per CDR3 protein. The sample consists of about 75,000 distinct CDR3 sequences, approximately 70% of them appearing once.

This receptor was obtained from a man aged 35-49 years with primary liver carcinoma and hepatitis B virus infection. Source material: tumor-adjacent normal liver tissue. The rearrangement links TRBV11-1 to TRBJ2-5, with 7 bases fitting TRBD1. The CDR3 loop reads CASSGQVKVETQYL. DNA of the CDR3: TGTGCCAGTAGTGGACAGGTGAAGGTGGAGACCCAGTACTTA.